This T cell receptor (beta chain) emerged from a study of blood T cell repertoires in COVID-19. Study summary: Sites across the United States, Italy and Spain contributed samples from acute and convalescent COVID-19. Sample material is recorded as cDNA or gDNA derived from T cells, B-cell-depleted T cells, or PBMCs.

The CDR3 sequence is 17 residues long. Per the original methods: Amplified reference gene primers provided the basis for estimating nucleated cell counts. Sequencing used immunoSEQ multiplex PCR; TCRdb keeps in-frame clones, though not all of them. V and J calls and clone size follow that table, whereas D and trimming were derived from the DNA. This table holds around 300,000 clones, approximately 86% found once. Sequenced: peripheral blood. The V gene is TRBV21-1, the J gene TRBJ2-3; the table's D call of TRBD2 was not tested on the DNA. TRBV21-1 is annotated as a pseudogene. The TCR sequence derives from a young man with active or convalescent COVID-19. The CDR3 loop reads CASSSMTGSLSTDTQYF. The CDR3 nucleotides are TGTGCCAGCAGCAGCATGACGGGATCCTTGAGTACAGATACGCAGTATTTT.